These T cell receptor beta chains were read from a single sample in a study of cytomegalovirus exposure and HLA in healthy donors. TCRdb keeps only in-frame clones here, not all; method: immunoSEQ multiplex PCR. The sample comprises about 200,000 clones, roughly 85% of which are singletons, and about 2.3% rests with the top ten. The source material was PBMCs. Receptor source: a woman in her forties or fifties in good health and CMV-seronegative. Each CDR3 is given with its conserved first and last residue. D genes are given only for firm matches. For some rows the clone size is stated as once, few or many, or as a class when expanded; others skip it.

clone_size d_call j_call v_call cdr3_aa cdr3_nt
- - TRBJ1-1 TRBV28 CASVRGTEAFF TGTGCCAGCGTGCGGGGGACTGAAGCTTTCTTT
few TRBD1 TRBJ2-7 TRBV29-1 CSVEVGTGITYEQYF TGCAGCGTTGAAGTAGGGACAGGGATTACCTACGAGCAGTACTTC
- - TRBJ1-1 TRBV15 CATSKPGGSGNTEAFF TGTGCCACCAGCAAACCGGGGGGGAGTGGGAACACTGAAGCTTTCTTT
once - TRBJ2-7 TRBV5-4 CASSQGPAYEQYF TGTGCCAGCAGCCAGGGGCCCGCCTACGAGCAGTACTTC
- - TRBJ2-3 TRBV13 CASSLGITDTQYF TGTGCCAGCAGCTTAGGCATCACAGATACGCAGTATTTT
- - TRBJ2-3 TRBV28 CASSPWGRITDTQYF TGTGCCAGCAGTCCATGGGGGCGCATAACAGATACGCAGTATTTT
- - TRBJ1-2 TRBV5-6 CASSRGGANYGYTF TGTGCCAGCAGCCGGGGGGGGGCTAACTATGGCTACACCTTC
few - TRBJ1-2 TRBV30 CAWSLGGNGYTF TGTGCCTGGAGTCTTGGGGGGAATGGCTACACCTTC
- TRBD1 TRBJ2-5 TRBV27 CASSPRTGGETQYF TGTGCCAGCAGTCCCCGGACAGGGGGAGAGACCCAGTACTTC
- - TRBJ1-4 TRBV6-5 CASRRAPNEKLFF TGTGCCAGCAGGAGGGCTCCTAATGAAAAACTGTTTTTT
- TRBD1 TRBJ1-2 TRBV19 CASSALWTGYYGYTF TGTGCCAGTAGTGCCCTCTGGACAGGGTACTATGGCTACACCTTC
- TRBD2 TRBJ2-1 TRBV19 CASSDSGIHYNEQFF TGTGCCAGTAGTGATAGCGGGATCCACTACAATGAGCAGTTCTTC
- TRBD2 TRBJ2-3 TRBV7-2 CASALAGGRGTDTQYF TGTGCCAGCGCCCTAGCGGGAGGGAGGGGCACAGATACGCAGTATTTT
- TRBD1 TRBJ1-5 TRBV27 CASSSWGQPSQPQHF TGTGCCAGCAGTTCATGGGGACAGCCTAGTCAGCCCCAGCATTTT
- - TRBJ1-1 TRBV30 CAWSLTENTEAFF TGTGCCTGGAGCTTGACAGAGAACACTGAAGCTTTCTTT
- - TRBJ2-5 TRBV2 CASSPGKYQETQYF TGTGCCAGCAGTCCGGGAAAGTACCAAGAGACCCAGTACTTC
- TRBD2 TRBJ2-3 TRBV5-4 CASSSLTSGRAGSTDTQYF TGTGCCAGCAGCTCCTTAACTAGCGGGAGGGCCGGGAGCACAGATACGCAGTATTTT
- TRBD1 TRBJ1-5 TRBV7-2 CASSPSRGYQPQHF TGTGCCAGCAGTCCTAGCAGGGGGTATCAGCCCCAGCATTTT
few TRBD1 TRBJ1-5 TRBV19 CASSIRQGVYQPQHF TGTGCCAGTAGTATTAGACAGGGGGTCTATCAGCCCCAGCATTTT
- TRBD1 TRBJ2-1 TRBV9 CASSGTGGTYNEQFF TGTGCCAGCAGCGGTACAGGGGGTACATACAATGAGCAGTTCTTC
- TRBD1 TRBJ1-2 TRBV4-1 CASRSAGTGVSGYTF TGCGCCAGCAGAAGTGCCGGGACAGGAGTTTCGGGCTACACCTTC
- - TRBJ2-7 TRBV5-1 CASSRVGTPYEQYF TGCGCCAGCAGCAGGGTAGGGACACCCTACGAGCAGTACTTC
- TRBD2 TRBJ2-1 TRBV4-2 CASSQELAGHNEQFF TGTGCCAGCAGCCAAGAACTAGCGGGCCACAATGAGCAGTTCTTC
- TRBD2 TRBJ2-1 TRBV5-8 CASSLTWEGYNEQFF TGTGCCAGCAGCTTGACGTGGGAGGGCTACAATGAGCAGTTCTTC
- TRBD1 TRBJ1-2 TRBV6-1 CASSPQGGEGYTF TGTGCCAGCAGTCCCCAAGGGGGCGAGGGCTACACCTTC
- - TRBJ2-1 TRBV6-1 CASSEIGGAEQFF TGTGCCAGCAGTGAAATAGGGGGGGCTGAGCAGTTCTTC
- TRBD1 TRBJ2-1 TRBV5-4 CASRWGQGNEQFF TGTGCCAGCAGGTGGGGACAGGGCAATGAGCAGTTCTTC
- - TRBJ2-7 TRBV7-9 CASSLNPAGGGYEQYF TGTGCCAGCAGCTTAAATCCCGCGGGTGGAGGGTACGAGCAGTACTTC
- - TRBJ1-2 TRBV28 CASSFLVNYGYTF TGTGCCAGCAGTTTCCTAGTTAACTATGGCTACACCTTC
- - TRBJ1-5 TRBV7-9 CASSISGVQPQHF TGTGCCAGCAGCATTTCAGGGGTTCAGCCCCAGCATTTT
- TRBD1 TRBJ2-7 TRBV7-2 CASSLEGTGTAYEQYF TGTGCCAGCAGCTTAGAAGGGACAGGGACTGCCTACGAGCAGTACTTC
- - TRBJ2-2 TRBV5-1 CASSLALSGYGAGELFF TGCGCCAGCAGCTTGGCTTTATCAGGGTATGGGGCCGGGGAGCTGTTTTTT
- - TRBJ1-2 TRBV30 CAWRAPGSAGYTF TGTGCCTGGAGGGCCCCGGGTTCCGCTGGCTACACCTTC
- - TRBJ2-7 TRBV18 CASSPLALSSYEQYF TGTGCCAGCTCCCCTCTAGCGTTAAGCTCCTACGAGCAGTACTTC
- - TRBJ1-4 TRBV6-1 CASEPGQGKFGGLFF TGTGCCAGTGAACCAGGGCAGGGGAAGTTTGGGGGACTGTTTTTT
- - TRBJ1-3 TRBV5-6 CASSLVGDSGNTIYF TGTGCCAGCAGCTTGGTGGGAGACTCTGGAAACACCATATATTTT
once - TRBJ2-2 TRBV7-9 CASSPGVNTGELFF TGTGCCAGCAGCCCGGGGGTGAACACCGGGGAGCTGTTTTTT
- - TRBJ1-2 TRBV27 CASSPGTFFSYTF TGTGCCAGCAGTCCCGGGACATTCTTTAGCTACACCTTC
few TRBD2 TRBJ2-1 TRBV4-1 CASSHPGLAGGPDRNEQFF TGCGCCAGCAGCCATCCGGGACTAGCGGGAGGGCCTGACCGCAATGAGCAGTTCTTC
few TRBD1 TRBJ1-4 TRBV4-1 CASSLATGGDEKLFF TGCGCCAGCAGCCTAGCGACAGGGGGCGATGAAAAACTGTTTTTT
once TRBD1 TRBJ1-1 TRBV18 CASSPRTGLSYTEAFF TGTGCCAGCTCACCTCGGACAGGGCTATCCTACACTGAAGCTTTCTTT
- - TRBJ2-1 TRBV7-9 CSSSLGSNEQFF TGTTCCAGCAGCTTAGGCAGCAATGAGCAGTTCTTC
once - TRBJ2-1 TRBV7-3 CASSLGGSRYNEQFF TGTGCCAGCAGCTTAGGGGGGAGCCGCTACAATGAGCAGTTCTTC
- TRBD1 TRBJ1-6 TRBV15 CATSTVPDRDRSPLHF TGTGCCACCAGCACAGTCCCGGACAGGGATCGGTCACCCCTCCACTTT
- - TRBJ2-1 TRBV10-3 CAISETRNEQFF TGTGCCATCAGTGAGACGCGGAATGAGCAGTTCTTC
- - TRBJ1-1 TRBV10-3 CAISESETENTEAFF TGTGCCATCAGTGAGTCGGAGACGGAAAACACTGAAGCTTTCTTT
few TRBD1 TRBJ2-3 TRBV6-1 CASSSWDRPDDTQYF TGTGCCAGCAGTTCTTGGGACAGGCCAGATGATACGCAGTATTTT
- - TRBJ1-4 TRBV15 CATSIERLATNEKLFF TGTGCCACCAGCATTGAAAGACTAGCAACTAATGAAAAACTGTTTTTT
- TRBD2 TRBJ2-1 TRBV28 CASSFSRGRVNEQFF TGTGCCAGCAGTTTCTCGCGCGGGAGGGTGAATGAGCAGTTCTTC
- TRBD1 TRBJ2-7 TRBV7-8 CASSLSMLEDRGGYEQYF TGTGCCAGCAGCTTAAGTATGTTGGAGGACAGGGGTGGCTACGAGCAGTACTTC
- - TRBJ1-2 TRBV19 CASSIPPDSLTF TGTGCCAGTAGTATCCCCCCGGACAGTCTCACCTTC
- - TRBJ1-4 TRBV5-1 CASSPSTTNEKLFF TGCGCCAGCAGCCCCAGTACAACTAATGAAAAACTGTTTTTT
- - TRBJ1-1 TRBV21-1 CASSKVSRWHTEAFF TGTGCCAGCAGCAAAGTTTCGAGGTGGCACACTGAAGCTTTCTTT
- TRBD2 TRBJ2-5 TRBV5-4 CASTDWTSGRKTQYF TGTGCCAGCACCGATTGGACTAGCGGGAGAAAGACCCAGTACTTC
- - TRBJ2-2 TRBV19 CASRREGAGELFF TGTGCCAGCAGGCGAGAGGGGGCCGGGGAGCTGTTTTTT
- TRBD2 TRBJ2-6 TRBV28 CASTSPGLGSSVSGANVLTF TGTGCCAGCACCAGTCCGGGACTAGGATCATCCGTTTCTGGGGCCAACGTCCTGACTTTC
- - TRBJ1-1 TRBV7-3 CASSLTGAGTFF TGTGCCAGCAGCTTAACAGGGGCGGGAACTTTCTTT
- TRBD1 TRBJ1-5 TRBV25-1 CASSEGEPGQQPQHF TGTGCCAGCAGTGAGGGGGAGCCGGGACAGCAGCCCCAGCATTTT
- TRBD2 TRBJ2-3 TRBV27 CASTRTSGPSTDTQYF TGTGCCAGCACCAGGACTAGCGGGCCTAGCACAGATACGCAGTATTTT